A selection of T cell receptor beta chains follows, all from one sample in a study of cytomegalovirus exposure and HLA in healthy donors. Repertoires were generated with immunoSEQ multiplex PCR, while TCRdb's copy carries only in-frame clones and drops some. The sample has more than 110,000 clones, 73% seen once. Sample: PBMCs. Receptors originate from a human donor in good health. Each CDR3 is given with its conserved first and last residue. Fields, in order: J gene, V gene, clone size, D gene, CDR3 protein, CDR3 DNA. A D gene is named only where the DNA matches it firmly. A clone size is listed for some rows: how often the clone was seen (once, few, many), or a class if it is expanded.

J gene: TRBJ1-1; V gene: TRBV10-2; clone size: -; D gene: -; CDR3 protein: CASSERGGRSNTEAFF; CDR3 DNA: TGCGCCAGCAGTGAGAGGGGAGGCAGGTCCAACACTGAAGCTTTCTTT
J gene: TRBJ2-3; V gene: TRBV6-5; clone size: -; D gene: -; CDR3 protein: CASSYSGSSTDTQYF; CDR3 DNA: TGTGCCAGCAGTTACTCTGGCTCTAGCACAGATACGCAGTATTTT
J gene: TRBJ2-3; V gene: TRBV27; clone size: -; D gene: TRBD2; CDR3 protein: CASTPGGRADTQYF; CDR3 DNA: TGTGCCAGCACCCCGGGGGGGCGGGCAGATACGCAGTATTTT
J gene: TRBJ1-3; V gene: TRBV19; clone size: -; D gene: -; CDR3 protein: CASSIVTESGNTIYF; CDR3 DNA: TGTGCCAGTAGTATAGTAACAGAATCTGGAAACACCATATATTTT
J gene: TRBJ1-1; V gene: TRBV29-1; clone size: -; D gene: -; CDR3 protein: CSVEGRLGTEAFF; CDR3 DNA: TGCAGCGTTGAAGGCAGGCTGGGCACTGAAGCTTTCTTT
J gene: TRBJ1-2; V gene: TRBV11-2; clone size: -; D gene: -; CDR3 protein: CASSYIKGGAGNNYGYTF; CDR3 DNA: TGTGCCAGCAGCTACATTAAGGGGGGGGCAGGAAATAACTATGGCTACACCTTC
J gene: TRBJ1-2; V gene: TRBV11-2; clone size: -; D gene: -; CDR3 protein: CASSSPGTIDYGYTF; CDR3 DNA: TGTGCCAGCAGCTCCCCCGGGACTATAGACTATGGCTACACCTTC
J gene: TRBJ2-3; V gene: TRBV19; clone size: -; D gene: TRBD2; CDR3 protein: CASSSRGTSGLTDTQYF; CDR3 DNA: TGTGCCAGTAGTAGCCGGGGGACTAGCGGGCTCACAGATACGCAGTATTTT
J gene: TRBJ2-3; V gene: TRBV7-9; clone size: few; D gene: -; CDR3 protein: CASPGVSGRTDTQYF; CDR3 DNA: TGTGCCAGCCCGGGAGTGAGCGGGCGCACAGATACGCAGTATTTT
J gene: TRBJ2-7; V gene: TRBV11-2; clone size: -; D gene: TRBD2; CDR3 protein: CASSYPLAGDYEQYF; CDR3 DNA: TGTGCCAGCAGCTATCCCCTTGCGGGGGACTACGAGCAGTACTTC